Shown below are 19 T cell receptor beta chains from a single sample sequenced in a study of identical twins. TCRdb reanalysed the 5' RACE reads using MiXCR and keeps one entry per CDR3 protein. The sample lists some 440,000 distinct CDR3 sequences; 24% were seen once. The sample also formed part of further work on T cells expressing NK-cell markers.

The sample consisted of CD4+ T cells sorted from blood. The origin of the receptors is a woman between 18 and 30 years old in good health.

The genes are TRBV5-1 and TRBJ2-5; D is undetermined. The CDR3 extends over 15 amino acids. Germline V lookup: CDR1 SGHRS, CDR2 YFSETQ. Between the trimmed V and J ends, which lost 0 bases and 2 bases, there was a span of 11 bases. This CDR3 is CASSLAGTLQETQYF. The CDR3 DNA sequence: TGCGCCAGCAGCTTGGCCGGAACCCTTCAAGAGACCCAGTACTTC.

The chain recombines TRBV9 with TRBJ2-1, with 12 bases fitting TRBD2. This CDR3 has 14 residues. Germline V gives CDR1 SGDLS, CDR2 YYNGEE. J lost 9 bases, V lost 1 base, and 2 bases had no gene match. The CDR3 DNA is TGTGCCAGCAGCGTATCACTAGCGGGAGGTGAGCAGTTCTTC. Protein product: CASSVSLAGGEQFF.

The CDR3 DNA reads TGCAGTGCTAGAGGGGGCCATCCCTACGAGCAGTACTTC. It codes for CSARGGHPYEQYF. The chain links TRBV20-1 to TRBJ2-7, with D possibly being TRBD1 (5 bases). CDR3 length: 13 amino acids. Per germline, CDR1 DFQATT and CDR2 SNEGSKA (reference sequence). Trimming stripped 1 base from V and 2 bases from J, with 9 bases between.

This clonotype was picked up a small number of times. The rearrangement links TRBV11-2 to TRBJ2-4; 12 nucleotides agree with TRBD2. V lost 5 bases and J lost 6; bases outside the gene matches: 14. CDR1 and CDR2 from the germline V gene are SGHAT and FQNNGV. This CDR3 has 18 residues. CDR3 loop: CASSPRLAGAAGGNIQYF. The DNA of the CDR3 is TGTGCCAGCAGCCCTCGACTAGCGGGAGCTGCCGGCGGAAACATTCAGTACTTC.

CDR3 sequence reads: CVSEQSYNEQFF. The CDR3 DNA sequence: TGTGTGTCGGAACAATCCTACAATGAGCAGTTCTTC. The chain has TRBV7-2 and TRBJ2-1, with D unclear. Germline values: CDR1 SGHTA, CDR2 FQGNSA. This CDR3 is 12 amino acids long.

The chain combines TRBV2 with TRBJ2-1; D may correspond to TRBD1 or TRBD2 (5 bases each). The length of the CDR3 is 13 residues. Germline loops: CDR1 SNHLY, CDR2 FYNNEI. V was shortened by 8 bases and J by 4 bases, with 12 bases between the two germline ends. CDR3 loop: CASLQGEYNEQFF. In DNA, the CDR3 is TGTGCCAGCCTCCAGGGAGAGTACAATGAGCAGTTCTTC.

This chain connects TRBV5-1 to TRBJ2-1; the match to TRBD1 covers 7 bases. The CDR3 consists of 15 residues. Losses at the gene ends were 1 base for V and 2 bases for J; bases not matched to a gene: 3. CDR1 and CDR2 from the germline V gene are SGHRS and YFSETQ. The CDR3 bases are TGCGCCAGCAGCTTGCAGGGGGACACCTACAATGAGCAGTTCTTC. It specifies CASSLQGDTYNEQFF.

A few counts support this clonotype. This sequence joins TRBV7-9 and TRBJ2-1; 7 nucleotides align to TRBD2. The CDR3 loop spans 12 amino acids. Germline values: CDR1 SEHNR, CDR2 FQNEAQ (reference sequence). V shed 2 bases, J shed 8 bases, and the junction held 0 bases outside the gene matches. The CDR3 sequence is CASSLRGDEQFF. The CDR3 DNA reads as TGTGCCAGCAGCTTACGGGGGGATGAGCAGTTCTTC.

The V gene is TRBV2, the J gene TRBJ2-4; TRBD2 matches 11 bases. The CDR3 is 16 amino acids. CDR1 SNHLY and CDR2 FYNNEI come from the germline V gene. V lost 8 bases to trimming and J lost 0 bases; unmatched junction nucleotides: 6. CDR3 DNA sequence: TGTGCCAGCCAACCGGGACTAGCGGTAGCCAAAAACATTCAGTACTTC. It encodes CASQPGLAVAKNIQYF.

This chain links TRBV9 with TRBJ1-3, with TRBD1 matching 10 bases. V was pared by 3 bases and J by 2 bases, with 8 bases of the junction left unmatched. The germline V gene has CDR1 SGDLS and CDR2 YYNGEE. The CDR3 extends over 17 amino acids. CDR3 sequence (DNA): TGTGCCAGCAGCGCTCGTCCCGGGACAGGGGCTGGAAACACCATATATTTT. Encoded protein: CASSARPGTGAGNTIYF.

This chain joins TRBV27 and TRBJ2-6, with unresolved D. V was shortened by 6 bases and J by 1 base, with 10 bases between the two germline ends. There are 15 residues in the CDR3. Germline V gives CDR1 MNHEY, CDR2 SMNVEV (reference sequence). CDR3 amino acids: CASRGTSSGANVLTF. The CDR3 bases are TGTGCCAGCAGGGGAACGTCATCTGGGGCCAACGTCCTGACTTTC.

The genes are TRBV9 and TRBJ2-1; 8 bases map to TRBD2. The CDR3 has 16 residues. Unmatched junction bases numbered 5, after V lost 2 bases and J lost 1 base. Germline loops: CDR1 SGDLS, CDR2 YYNGEE. The CDR3 DNA follows: TGTGCCAGCAGCGTGGGAGGACTAGCTTCCTACAATGAGCAGTTCTTC. Translation: CASSVGGLASYNEQFF. Variable domain in full (rest from reference TRBV9 and TRBJ2-1): DSGVTQTPKHLITATGQRVTLRCSPRSGDLSVYWYQQSLDQGLQFLIQYYNGEERAKGNILERFSAQQFPDLHSELNLSSLELGDSALYFCASSVGGLASYNEQFFGPGTRLTVL.

This clonotype came up many times. In nucleotides, the CDR3 is TGTGCCTGGAGTCAAAAGGGTGAGACCCAGTACTTC. Translated: CAWSQKGETQYF. The V and J genes are TRBV30 and TRBJ2-5; D call uncertain. Looked up from germline, CDR1 is GTSNPN and CDR2 is SVGIG (reference sequence). V lost 2 bases and J 5 bases, leaving 9 bases between the germline ends. This CDR3 has 12 residues.

The V and J genes are TRBV27 and TRBJ2-7; D assignment may be TRBD1 or TRBD2 (5 bases each). The CDR3 length is 13 residues. CDR1 is MNHEY and CDR2 is SMNVEV in the germline V gene (reference sequence). Trimming stripped 6 bases from V and 2 bases from J, with 11 bases between. The CDR3 protein is CASSRDGAYEQYF. CDR3 DNA sequence: TGTGCCAGCAGCCGGGACGGAGCCTACGAGCAGTACTTC.

This clonotype was picked up a small number of times. This chain links TRBV10-3 with TRBJ1-6; D is ambiguous. The CDR3 is 14 amino acids. The V gene lost 2 bases and the J gene lost 8 bases, with 10 bases spanning the gap. Germline V gives CDR1 ENHRY, CDR2 SYGVKD. The CDR3 loop is CAISEGIGHSPLHF. The CDR3 bases are TGTGCCATCAGTGAGGGGATAGGTCATTCACCCCTCCACTTT.

This clonotype has a handful of counts. This rearrangement joins TRBV4-3 to TRBJ2-7, with D perhaps given as TRBD1 or TRBD2 (5 bases each). The CDR3 loop spans 14 amino acids. Germline assignment: CDR1 LGHNA and CDR2 YSLEER. Trimming pared 0 bases from V and 2 bases from J, leaving 8 bases between. This CDR3 reads CASSQDGGPYEQYF. DNA for the CDR3: TGCGCCAGCAGCCAAGATGGGGGTCCCTACGAGCAGTACTTC.

This clonotype was seen only a few times. The V and J genes are TRBV18 and TRBJ1-1; no clear D. V was cut by 6 bases and J by 3 bases, with 14 bases left in between. CDR3 length: 14 amino acids. The germline V gene encodes CDR1 KGHSH and CDR2 LQKENI. The CDR3: CASSYVTADTEAFF. The CDR3 DNA reads TGTGCCAGCTCGTATGTCACAGCGGACACTGAAGCTTTCTTT. The complete variable domain, with remaining parts taken from reference TRBV18 and TRBJ1-1, reads NAGVMQNPRHLVRRRGQEARLRCSPMKGHSHVYWYRQLPEEGLKFMVYLQKENIIDESGMPKERFSAEFPKEGPSILRIQQVVRGDSAAYFCASSYVTADTEAFFGQGTRLTVV.

The chain carries TRBV5-4 and TRBJ2-7; the match to TRBD2 covers 11 bases. This CDR3 is 15 amino acids long. In germline, CDR1 is SGHNT, CDR2 YYREEE (reference sequence). The junction had 4 bases not matched to a gene; V was cut back by 5 bases and J by 0 bases. CDR3 amino acids: CASSLAGGNSYEQYF. The CDR3 nucleotides read TGTGCCAGCAGTCTAGCGGGGGGTAACTCCTACGAGCAGTACTTC.

This rearrangement joins TRBV5-1 to TRBJ2-3; 8 bases are a match to TRBD2. The germline V gene has CDR1 SGHRS and CDR2 YFSETQ. J lost 2 bases, V lost 4 bases, and 9 bases had no gene match. CDR3 length: 16 amino acids. The chain's CDR3 is CASSKPVAGYTDTQYF. The CDR3 DNA is TGCGCCAGCAGCAAACCTGTAGCGGGGTACACAGATACGCAGTATTTT.